Below are 8 T cell receptor beta chains sequenced from a single sample in a study of blood T cells in healthy people across ages. A second roughly 6 to 11 cycle PCR used barcoded and J-beta primers. Via MiXCR, TCRdb re-called the 5' RACE reads, giving one row per CDR3 protein. The table lists some 1.5 million distinct CDR3 sequences, approximately 43% of them singletons. Sequencing input: blood. All receptors derive from a woman aged 18-29 years in good health.

The V gene is TRBV9, the J gene TRBJ2-3; D not certain. There are 15 residues in the CDR3. The germline CDR1 and CDR2 sequences are SGDLS and YYNGEE. V shed 0 bases and J shed 0 bases, with 8 bases lying between them. CDR3 nucleotide sequence: TGTGCCAGCAGCGTAGGGTCTGGCAGCACAGATACGCAGTATTTT. Its translation is CASSVGSGSTDTQYF.

The V and J genes are TRBV20-1 and TRBJ1-5; D perhaps matches TRBD1 (5 bases). Germline V gives CDR1 DFQATT, CDR2 SNEGSKA (reference sequence). V lost 4 bases to trimming and J lost 2 bases, with 9 bases between them. This CDR3 region has 13 residues. CDR3 in DNA: TGCAGTGCTAACCAGGGTCGCAATCAGCCCCAGCATTTT. Translated: CSANQGRNQPQHF.

This clonotype was detected only a few times. CDR3 in amino acids: CASDAGDSTYEQYF. Written as DNA, the CDR3 is TGTGCCAGTGACGCGGGGGACTCTACTTACGAGCAGTACTTC. The rearrangement links TRBV10-3 to TRBJ2-7; TRBD2 matches 7 bases. V trimming: 10 bases; J trimming: 4 bases; junction bases outside the gene matches: 13. The CDR3 covers 14 residues. Germline CDR1 and CDR2: ENHRY and SYGVKD.

The chain has TRBV4-1 and TRBJ2-7, with a weak D call TRBD1 (5 bases). CDR1 and CDR2 (germline): MGHRA, YSYEKL. Deletions cut 2 bases from V and 0 bases from J, with 20 bases between. The CDR3 has 18 residues. The CDR3 reads CASSQFPRTRASSYEQYF. As DNA, the CDR3 is TGCGCCAGCAGCCAATTCCCTCGGACCAGGGCCAGCTCCTACGAGCAGTACTTC.

This sequence joins TRBV30 and TRBJ2-1, with TRBD2 matching over 7 bases. Germline trimming cut 4 bases from V and 1 base from J; bases unmatched to any gene: 1. This CDR3 spans 13 amino acids. The germline V gene encodes CDR1 GTSNPN and CDR2 SVGIG (reference sequence). The CDR3 nucleotides read TGTGCCTGGACTAGCGGTTCCTACAATGAGCAGTTCTTC. Translated: CAWTSGSYNEQFF. The entire variable domain, with the rest obtained from reference TRBV30 and TRBJ2-1, is as follows: SQTIHQWPATLVQPVGSPLSLECTVEGTSNPNLYWYRQAAGRGLQLLFYSVGIGQISSEVPQNLSASRPQDRQFILSSKKLLLSDSGFYLCAWTSGSYNEQFFGPGTRLTVL.

This clonotype was counted between two and nine times. The rearrangement links TRBV5-4 to TRBJ2-3; 7 bases fit TRBD2. Trimming cost V 4 bases and J 2 bases; bases outside gene matches: 7. CDR3 length: 15 residues. Per the germline V gene, CDR1 is SGHNT and CDR2 is YYREEE (reference sequence). DNA of the CDR3: TGTGCCAGCAGCCCTTGGACTAGGGTCACAGATACGCAGTATTTT. This codes for CASSPWTRVTDTQYF.

This clonotype occurred a few times. This chain uses TRBV20-1 with TRBJ2-1, with D perhaps matching TRBD2 (6 bases). Germline values: CDR1 DFQATT, CDR2 SNEGSKA (reference sequence). The V end was cut by 2 bases, the J end by 12 bases, with 17 bases between. The CDR3 contains 13 residues. CDR3 protein: CSARPGLVSWQFF. In DNA, the CDR3 is TGCAGTGCTAGACCGGGACTCGTGAGTTGGCAGTTCTTC.

The chain links TRBV5-4 to TRBJ2-3; 8 bases align to TRBD1. The CDR3 extends over 14 amino acids. CDR1 and CDR2 from the germline V gene are SGHNT and YYREEE (reference sequence). The J segment lost 4 bases and the V segment lost 4 bases, leaving 5 bases of the junction unmatched. The CDR3 is CASSVQDRADTQYF. The CDR3 coding sequence is TGTGCCAGCAGCGTCCAGGACAGGGCAGATACGCAGTATTTT.